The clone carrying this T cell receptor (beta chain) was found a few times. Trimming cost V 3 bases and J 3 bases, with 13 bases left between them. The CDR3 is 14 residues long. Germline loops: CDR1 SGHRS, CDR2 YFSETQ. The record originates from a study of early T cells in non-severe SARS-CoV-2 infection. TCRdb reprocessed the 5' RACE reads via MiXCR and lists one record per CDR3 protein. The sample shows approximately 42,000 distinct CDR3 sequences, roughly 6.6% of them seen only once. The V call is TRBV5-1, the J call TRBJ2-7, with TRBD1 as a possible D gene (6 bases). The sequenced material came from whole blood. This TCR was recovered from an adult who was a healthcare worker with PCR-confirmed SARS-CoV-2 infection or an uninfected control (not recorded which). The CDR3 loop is CASSSGPGVYEQYF. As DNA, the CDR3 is TGCGCCAGCAGCTCAGGACCAGGGGTCTACGAGCAGTACTTC.